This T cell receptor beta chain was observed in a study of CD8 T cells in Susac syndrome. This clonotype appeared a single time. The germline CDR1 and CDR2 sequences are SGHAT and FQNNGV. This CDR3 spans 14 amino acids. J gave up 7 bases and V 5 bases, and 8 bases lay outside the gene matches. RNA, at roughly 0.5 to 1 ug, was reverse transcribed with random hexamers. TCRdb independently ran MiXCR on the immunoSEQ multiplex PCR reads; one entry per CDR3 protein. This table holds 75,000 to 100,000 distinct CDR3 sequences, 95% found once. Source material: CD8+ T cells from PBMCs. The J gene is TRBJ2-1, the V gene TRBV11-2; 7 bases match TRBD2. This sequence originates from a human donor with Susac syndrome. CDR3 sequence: CASSAGPGGNEQFF. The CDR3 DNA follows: TGTGCCAGCAGCGCGGGGCCGGGGGGAAATGAGCAGTTCTTC.